This T cell receptor beta chain comes out of a study of OX40 agonist ivuxolimab in advanced cancers. Study details: Averaging about 60 years in age, with a range of 23 to 79, the cohort was about 83% male.

General study results and limits: The investigators did not determine what antigen specificity the expanded peripheral T cells had. Normalized expansion of T-cell clones was also low for some nonresponders.

This clone turned up a few times. Its cognate antigen is unknown. V lost 7 bases and J 5 bases, leaving 15 bases between the germline ends. Germline loops: CDR1 LNHDA, CDR2 SQIVND (reference sequence). This CDR3 spans 14 amino acids. The assay was immunoSEQ multiplex PCR, and TCRdb's table has in-frame clones only and misses some. The sample has about 50,000 clones, roughly 87% seen once. The sequence came from an adult with an advanced solid tumor such as melanoma, head and neck, liver or kidney cancer. Material: CD4+ or CD8+ T cells sorted from blood, obtained in a trial of the OX40 agonist ivuxolimab. The chain links TRBV19 to TRBJ1-5; D unresolved. The CDR3 loop is CASTNEDAYQPQHF. CDR3 coding DNA: TGTGCCAGTACCAATGAGGACGCCTATCAGCCCCAGCATTTT.